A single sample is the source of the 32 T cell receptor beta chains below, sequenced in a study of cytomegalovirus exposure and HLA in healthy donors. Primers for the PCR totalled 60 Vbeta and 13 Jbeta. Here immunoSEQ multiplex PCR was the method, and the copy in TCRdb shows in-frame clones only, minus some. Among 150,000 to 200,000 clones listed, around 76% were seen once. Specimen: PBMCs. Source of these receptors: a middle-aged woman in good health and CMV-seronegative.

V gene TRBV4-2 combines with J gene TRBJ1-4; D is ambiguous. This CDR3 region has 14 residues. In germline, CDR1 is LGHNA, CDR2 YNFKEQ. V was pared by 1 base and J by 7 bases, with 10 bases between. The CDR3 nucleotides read TGTGCCAGCAGCCAAGTCCTCGAGGGTGAAAAACTGTTTTTT. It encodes CASSQVLEGEKLFF.

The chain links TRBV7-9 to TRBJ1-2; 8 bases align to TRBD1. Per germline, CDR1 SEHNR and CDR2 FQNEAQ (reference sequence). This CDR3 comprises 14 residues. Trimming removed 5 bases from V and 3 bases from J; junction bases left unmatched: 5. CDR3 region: CASSRTGIDYGYTF. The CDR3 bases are TGTGCCAGCAGCCGGACAGGGATCGACTATGGCTACACCTTC.

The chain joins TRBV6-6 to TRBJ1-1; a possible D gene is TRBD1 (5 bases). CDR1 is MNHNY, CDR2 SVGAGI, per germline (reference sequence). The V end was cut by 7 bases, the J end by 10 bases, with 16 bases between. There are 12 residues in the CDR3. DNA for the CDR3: TGTGCCAGCAACCTGGACGGGAGGGGAGCTTTCTTT. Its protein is CASNLDGRGAFF.

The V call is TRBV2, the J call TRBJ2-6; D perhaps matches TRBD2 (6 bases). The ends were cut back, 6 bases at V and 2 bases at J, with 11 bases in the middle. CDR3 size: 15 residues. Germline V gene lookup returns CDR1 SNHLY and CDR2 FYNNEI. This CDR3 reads CASSGTGAGANVLTF. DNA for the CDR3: TGTGCCAGCAGCGGTACGGGGGCTGGGGCCAACGTCCTGACTTTC.

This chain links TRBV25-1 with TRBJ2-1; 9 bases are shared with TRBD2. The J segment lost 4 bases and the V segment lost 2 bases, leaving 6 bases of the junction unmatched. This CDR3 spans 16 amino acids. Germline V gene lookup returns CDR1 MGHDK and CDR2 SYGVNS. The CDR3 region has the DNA TGTGCCAGCAGTGAAGGGGCTAGCGGGAATTACAATGAGCAGTTCTTC. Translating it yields CASSEGASGNYNEQFF.

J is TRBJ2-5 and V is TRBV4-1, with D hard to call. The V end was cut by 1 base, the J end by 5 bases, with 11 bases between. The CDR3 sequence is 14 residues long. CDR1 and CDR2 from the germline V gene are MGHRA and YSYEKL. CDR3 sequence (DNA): TGCGCCAGCAGCCAAGGAAAAGCAAGTGAGACCCAGTACTTC. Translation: CASSQGKASETQYF.

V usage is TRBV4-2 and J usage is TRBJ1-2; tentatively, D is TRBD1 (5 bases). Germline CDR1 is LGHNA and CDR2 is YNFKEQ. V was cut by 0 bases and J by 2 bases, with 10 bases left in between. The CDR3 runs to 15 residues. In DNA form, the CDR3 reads TGTGCCAGCAGCCAAGATAATAGGGGAAACTATGGCTACACCTTC. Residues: CASSQDNRGNYGYTF.

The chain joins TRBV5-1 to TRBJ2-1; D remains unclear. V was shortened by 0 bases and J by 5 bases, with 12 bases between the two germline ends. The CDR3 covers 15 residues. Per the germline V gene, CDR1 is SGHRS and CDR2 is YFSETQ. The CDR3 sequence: CASSLVGKPNNEQFF. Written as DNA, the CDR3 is TGCGCCAGCAGCTTGGTTGGTAAGCCTAACAATGAGCAGTTCTTC. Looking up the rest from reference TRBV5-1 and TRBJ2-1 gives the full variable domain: KAGVTQTPRYLIKTRGQQVTLSCSPISGHRSVSWYQQTPGQGLQFLFEYFSETQRNKGNFPGRFSGRQFSNSRSEMNVSTLELGDSALYLCASSLVGKPNNEQFFGPGTRLTVL.

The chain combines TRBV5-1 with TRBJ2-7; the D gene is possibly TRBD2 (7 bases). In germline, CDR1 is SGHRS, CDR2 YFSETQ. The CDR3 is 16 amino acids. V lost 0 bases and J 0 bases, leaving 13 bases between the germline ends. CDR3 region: CASSLVGGQSSYEQYF. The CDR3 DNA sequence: TGCGCCAGCAGCTTGGTCGGGGGGCAGAGCTCCTACGAGCAGTACTTC.

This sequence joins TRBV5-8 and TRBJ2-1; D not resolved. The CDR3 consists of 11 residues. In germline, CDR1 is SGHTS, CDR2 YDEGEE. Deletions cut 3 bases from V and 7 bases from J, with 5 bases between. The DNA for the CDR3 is TGTGCCAGCAGCTCTATAAATGAGCAGTTCTTC. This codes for CASSSINEQFF.

The CDR3 DNA follows: TGTGCCAGCAGTGATTCAGGAGCGGGAGGGACAGATACGCAGTATTTT. Translated, it gives CASSDSGAGGTDTQYF. V is TRBV2 and J is TRBJ2-3, with 10 bases aligning to TRBD2. Trimming at V came to 3 bases and at J to 3 bases, leaving 6 bases not matched to a gene. Germline CDR1 SNHLY, CDR2 FYNNEI. CDR3 length equals 16 residues.

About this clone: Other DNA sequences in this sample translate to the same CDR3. This CDR3 reads CASSAGLAEETQYF. The CDR3 nucleotides read TGCGCCAGCAGCGCGGGACTAGCGGAAGAGACCCAGTACTTC. The genes are TRBV5-1 and TRBJ2-5, with 11 bases matching TRBD2. J gave up 3 bases and V 4 bases, and 2 bases lay outside the gene matches. Germline V gene data show CDR1 as SGHRS and CDR2 as YFSETQ. CDR3 size: 14 residues.

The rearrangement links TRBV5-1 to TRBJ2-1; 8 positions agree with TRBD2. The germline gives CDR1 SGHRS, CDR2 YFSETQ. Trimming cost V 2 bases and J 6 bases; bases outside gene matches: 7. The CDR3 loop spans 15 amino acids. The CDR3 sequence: CASSFHSGSPNEQFF. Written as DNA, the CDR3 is TGCGCCAGCAGCTTCCACAGCGGGAGCCCCAATGAGCAGTTCTTC.

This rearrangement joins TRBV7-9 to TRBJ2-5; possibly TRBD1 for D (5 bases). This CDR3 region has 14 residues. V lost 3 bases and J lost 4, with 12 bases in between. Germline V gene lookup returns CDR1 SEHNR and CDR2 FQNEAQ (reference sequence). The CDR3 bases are TGTGCCAGCAGCTTCCAGGGTTCTGGAGAGACCCAGTACTTC. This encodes CASSFQGSGETQYF.

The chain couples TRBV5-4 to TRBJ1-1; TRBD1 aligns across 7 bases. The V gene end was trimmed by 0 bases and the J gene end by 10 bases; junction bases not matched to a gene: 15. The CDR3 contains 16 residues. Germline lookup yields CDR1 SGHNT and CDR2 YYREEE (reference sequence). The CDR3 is CASSLVREGAAQGAFF. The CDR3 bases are TGTGCCAGCAGCTTGGTTCGGGAGGGGGCGGCCCAGGGAGCTTTCTTT.

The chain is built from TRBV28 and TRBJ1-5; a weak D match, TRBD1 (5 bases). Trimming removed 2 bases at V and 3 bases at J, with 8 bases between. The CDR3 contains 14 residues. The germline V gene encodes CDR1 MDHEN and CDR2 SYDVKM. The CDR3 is CASSLGGVNQPQHF. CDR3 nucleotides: TGTGCCAGCAGTTTAGGAGGGGTCAATCAGCCCCAGCATTTT.

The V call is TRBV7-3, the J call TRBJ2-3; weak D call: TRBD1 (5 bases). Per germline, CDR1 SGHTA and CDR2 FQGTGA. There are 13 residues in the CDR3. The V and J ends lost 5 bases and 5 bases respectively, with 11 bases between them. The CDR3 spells CASSVNTGDTQYF. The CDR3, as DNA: TGTGCCAGCAGCGTTAACACAGGAGATACGCAGTATTTT.

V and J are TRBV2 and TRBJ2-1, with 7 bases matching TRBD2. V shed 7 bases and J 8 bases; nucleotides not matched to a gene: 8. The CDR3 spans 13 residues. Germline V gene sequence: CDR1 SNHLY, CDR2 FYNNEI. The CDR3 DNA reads TGTGCCAGCACCCTTGGACTAGTAGATGAGCAGTTCTTC. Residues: CASTLGLVDEQFF.

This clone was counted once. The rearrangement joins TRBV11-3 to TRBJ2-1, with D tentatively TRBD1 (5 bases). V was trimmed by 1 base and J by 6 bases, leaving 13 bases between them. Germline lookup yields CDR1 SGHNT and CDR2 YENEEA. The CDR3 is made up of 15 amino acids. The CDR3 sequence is CASSLGQGRFNEQFF. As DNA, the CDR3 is TGTGCCAGCAGCTTAGGTCAGGGCAGATTCAATGAGCAGTTCTTC.

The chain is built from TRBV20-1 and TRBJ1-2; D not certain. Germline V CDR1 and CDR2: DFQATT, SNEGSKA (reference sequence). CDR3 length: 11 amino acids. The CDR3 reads CTVRELYGYTF. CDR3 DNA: TGCACCGTCCGGGAGCTCTATGGCTACACCTTC.

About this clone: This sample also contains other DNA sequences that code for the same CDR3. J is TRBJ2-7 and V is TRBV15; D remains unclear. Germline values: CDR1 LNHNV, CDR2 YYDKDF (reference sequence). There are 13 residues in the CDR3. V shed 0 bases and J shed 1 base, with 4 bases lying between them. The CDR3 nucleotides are TGTGCCACCAGCAGAGACAGATCCTACGAGCAGTACTTC. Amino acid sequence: CATSRDRSYEQYF. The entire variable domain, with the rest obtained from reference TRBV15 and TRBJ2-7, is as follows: DAMVIQNPRYQVTQFGKPVTLSCSQTLNHNVMYWYQQKSSQAPKLLFHYYDKDFNNEADTPDNFQSRRPNTSFCFLDIRSPGLGDTAMYLCATSRDRSYEQYFGPGTRLTVT.

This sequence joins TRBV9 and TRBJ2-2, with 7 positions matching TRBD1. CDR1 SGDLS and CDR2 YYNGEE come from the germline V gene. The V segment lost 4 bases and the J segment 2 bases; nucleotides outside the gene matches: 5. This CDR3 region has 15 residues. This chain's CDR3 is CASSPRTGNTGELFF. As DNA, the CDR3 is TGTGCCAGCAGCCCCAGGACAGGCAACACCGGGGAGCTGTTTTTT.

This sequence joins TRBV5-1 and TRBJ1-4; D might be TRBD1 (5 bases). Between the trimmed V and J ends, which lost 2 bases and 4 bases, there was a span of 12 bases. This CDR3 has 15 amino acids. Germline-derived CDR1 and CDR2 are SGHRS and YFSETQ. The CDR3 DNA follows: TGCGCCAGCAGCTTAACCGACAGAGGTAATGAAAAACTGTTTTTT. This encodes CASSLTDRGNEKLFF.

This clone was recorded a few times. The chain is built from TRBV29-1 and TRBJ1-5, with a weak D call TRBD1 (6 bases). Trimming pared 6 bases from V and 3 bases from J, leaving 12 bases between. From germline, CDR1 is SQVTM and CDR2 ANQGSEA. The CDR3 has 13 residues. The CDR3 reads CSVTDSLNQPQHF. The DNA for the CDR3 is TGCAGCGTAACGGACAGCCTCAATCAGCCCCAGCATTTT.

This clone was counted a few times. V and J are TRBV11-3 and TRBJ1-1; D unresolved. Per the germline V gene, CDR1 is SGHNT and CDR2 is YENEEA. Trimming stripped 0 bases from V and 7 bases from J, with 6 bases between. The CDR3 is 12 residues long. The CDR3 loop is CASSLEEIEAFF. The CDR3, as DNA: TGTGCCAGCAGCTTAGAAGAGATTGAAGCTTTCTTT.

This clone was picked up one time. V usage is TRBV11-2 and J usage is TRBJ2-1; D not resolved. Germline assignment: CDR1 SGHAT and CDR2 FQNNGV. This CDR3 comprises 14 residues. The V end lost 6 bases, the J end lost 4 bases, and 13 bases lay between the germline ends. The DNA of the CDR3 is TGTGCCAGCAGATTTGGCCGTCTTTACAATGAGCAGTTCTTC. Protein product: CASRFGRLYNEQFF.

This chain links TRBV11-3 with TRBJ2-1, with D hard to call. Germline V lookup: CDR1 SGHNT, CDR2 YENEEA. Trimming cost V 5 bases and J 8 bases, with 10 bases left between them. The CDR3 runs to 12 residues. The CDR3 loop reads CASSMMGHEQFF. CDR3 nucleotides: TGTGCCAGCAGCATGATGGGCCATGAGCAGTTCTTC.

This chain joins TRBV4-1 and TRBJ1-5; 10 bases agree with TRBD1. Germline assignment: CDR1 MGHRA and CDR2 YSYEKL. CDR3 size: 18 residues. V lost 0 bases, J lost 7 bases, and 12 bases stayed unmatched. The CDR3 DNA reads TGCGCCAGCAGCCAAGACTGGTCCGGGACAGGGGTCCAACAGCCCCAGCATTTT. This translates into CASSQDWSGTGVQQPQHF.

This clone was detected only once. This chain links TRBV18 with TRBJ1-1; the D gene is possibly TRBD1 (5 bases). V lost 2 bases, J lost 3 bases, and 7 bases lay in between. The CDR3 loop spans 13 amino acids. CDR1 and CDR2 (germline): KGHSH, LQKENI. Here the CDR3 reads CASSPAGDTEAFF. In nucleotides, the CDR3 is TGTGCCAGCTCACCAGCGGGGGACACTGAAGCTTTCTTT.

The CDR3 nucleotides are TGTGCCAGCAGTTCTACCCCTGGACAGGGCAACTATGGCTACACCTTC. Translating it yields CASSSTPGQGNYGYTF. V is TRBV27 and J is TRBJ1-2; 8 bases fit TRBD1. This CDR3 is built from 16 residues. The J segment lost 2 bases and the V segment lost 4 bases, leaving 9 bases of the junction unmatched. Germline V gene lookup returns CDR1 MNHEY and CDR2 SMNVEV (reference sequence).

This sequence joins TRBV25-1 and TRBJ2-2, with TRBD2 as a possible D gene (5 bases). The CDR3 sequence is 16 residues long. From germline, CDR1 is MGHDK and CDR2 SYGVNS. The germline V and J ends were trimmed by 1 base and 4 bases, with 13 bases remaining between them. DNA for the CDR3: TGTGCCAGCAGTGAATCCATCAGCGCGGGCACCGGGGAGCTGTTTTTT. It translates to CASSESISAGTGELFF.

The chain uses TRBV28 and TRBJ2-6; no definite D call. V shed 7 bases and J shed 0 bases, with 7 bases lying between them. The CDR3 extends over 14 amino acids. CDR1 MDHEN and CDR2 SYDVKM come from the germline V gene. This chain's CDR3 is CASNSGSGANVLTF. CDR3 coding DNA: TGTGCCAGCAACTCCGGCTCTGGGGCCAACGTCCTGACTTTC.